Below, 24 T cell receptor beta chains from the same sample are listed, as sequenced in a study of metastatic and nonmetastatic thyroid tumors (dated by TCRdb to about 2020). The library was produced with PCR. Sequencing took place on an Illumina HiSeq 4000. TCRdb ran its own pipeline on the public reads, namely fastp trimming at Q25 and MiXCR clone calling, and kept in-frame beta chains. The sample table lists roughly 36,000 clones, under 14% of them with a count of one. 15% to 20% of the sample is held by the ten biggest clonotypes. No patient had received any treatment before thyroid surgery. Material: blood. The receptor set was obtained from a female donor with papillary thyroid cancer or a benign thyroid nodule (not recorded which). Some clones in this sample may be carry-over from other donors' samples.

There are many counts of this clone. The V gene is TRBV5-1, the J gene TRBJ1-1; 8 positions agree with TRBD1. Trimming removed 5 bases from V and 1 base from J; junction bases left unmatched: 4. The CDR3 loop spans 14 amino acids. Germline assignment: CDR1 SGHRS and CDR2 YFSETQ. This CDR3 reads CASSTGQANTEAFF. The CDR3 nucleotides read TGCGCCAGCAGTACGGGACAGGCGAACACTGAAGCTTTCTTT.

This clone was counted at least ten times. This chain joins TRBV6-2 or TRBV6-3 and TRBJ2-5; D is undetermined. The CDR3 is 12 residues long. Looked up from germline, CDR1 is MNHEY and CDR2 is SVGEGT. The V end was cut by 4 bases, the J end by 4 bases, with 7 bases between. Here the CDR3 DNA reads TGTGCCAGCAGTTTTTCCGGAGAGACCCAGTACTTC. It is translated as CASSFSGETQYF.

This clone was detected many times. This chain joins TRBV7-9 and TRBJ2-7, with D tentatively TRBD2 (5 bases). The germline V and J ends were trimmed by 3 bases and 0 bases, with 6 bases remaining between them. This CDR3 spans 13 amino acids. Per the germline V gene, CDR1 is SEHNR and CDR2 is FQNEAQ (reference sequence). The CDR3 loop reads CASSLGASYEQYF. For the CDR3, the DNA is TGTGCCAGCAGCTTGGGAGCCTCCTACGAGCAGTACTTC.

This clone was seen ten or more times. This may be a read error: a much more frequent sequence differs by one nucleotide. V and J are TRBV6-2 or TRBV6-3 and TRBJ2-7; tentatively, D is TRBD2 (5 bases). The germline CDR1 and CDR2 sequences are MNHEY and SVGEGT. CDR3 size: 15 residues. DNA for the CDR3: TGTGCCAGCAGTGACGGGCTCTCTAGCTCCTACGAGCGGTACTTC. Its translation: CASSDGLSSSYERYF.

This clone was counted a single time. The genes are TRBV6-5 and TRBJ2-7; 8 nucleotides align to TRBD2. Germline V gene data show CDR1 as MNHEY and CDR2 as SVGAGI. CDR3 size: 15 residues. Losses at the gene ends were 4 bases for V and 4 bases for J; bases not matched to a gene: 9. In nucleotides, the CDR3 is TGTGCCAGCAGTTCCCGGGGGGGCACGGTTTACGAGCAGTACTTC. Its protein product is CASSSRGGTVYEQYF.

Ten or more counts support this clone. V usage is TRBV11-2 and J usage is TRBJ2-2; D ambiguous. The CDR3 loop spans 15 amino acids. V was clipped by 1 base and J by 0 bases, with 6 bases between them. Germline V gene lookup returns CDR1 SGHAT and CDR2 FQNNGV. The DNA for the CDR3 is TGTGCCAGCAGCTTAGTCGGCGCGAACACCGGGGAGCTGTTTTTT. Encoded protein: CASSLVGANTGELFF. The full variable domain, rest sourced from reference TRBV11-2 and TRBJ2-2, is EAGVAQSPRYKIIEKRQSVAFWCNPISGHATLYWYQQILGQGPKLLIQFQNNGVVDDSQLPKDRFSAERLKGVDSTLKIQPAKLEDSAVYLCASSLVGANTGELFFGEGSRLTVL.

This clone has a count of ten or more. An end of the junction differs from the germline gene, which may be a read error. The genes are TRBV6-4 and TRBJ2-1; 11 nucleotides match TRBD2. The CDR3 loop spans 20 amino acids. CDR1 is MRHNA, CDR2 SNTAGT, per germline. The CDR3 loop reads CVSSGTYSGRAKSHGNEQFF. The CDR3 nucleotides are TGTGTCAGCAGTGGAACTTATAGCGGGAGGGCCAAGTCCCATGGGAATGAGCAGTTCTTC.

By sample share, this clone is medium-sized (0.01 to 0.1%). The rearrangement links TRBV28 to TRBJ2-7, with D tentatively TRBD2 (5 bases). CDR1 is MDHEN and CDR2 is SYDVKM in the germline V gene. The CDR3 consists of 12 residues. Deletions cut 7 bases from V and 3 bases from J, with 10 bases between. The CDR3: CASTRGNYEQYF. The CDR3 region has the DNA TGTGCCAGCACAAGAGGGAACTACGAGCAGTACTTC.

With respect to this clone: A much bigger clone sits one base away, suggesting this may be a read error. The chain links TRBV5-4 to TRBJ2-3, with D maybe TRBD2 (5 bases). CDR1 SGHNT and CDR2 YYREEE come from the germline V gene (reference sequence). The CDR3 is 15 amino acids. The CDR3 protein is CVSSLEAENTDTQYF. CDR3 coding DNA: TGTGTCAGCAGCTTGGAGGCCGAAAACACAGATACGCAGTATTTT. Full variable domain (remainder filled in from reference TRBV5-4 and TRBJ2-3): ETGVTQSPTHLIKTRGQQVTLRCSSQSGHNTVSWYQQALGQGPQFIFQYYREEENGRGNFPPRFSGLQFPNYSSELNVNALELDDSALYLCVSSLEAENTDTQYFGPGTRLTVL.

This clone has at least ten counts. The genes are TRBV6-4 and TRBJ2-1; possible D gene TRBD2, 5 bases. CDR1 is MRHNA and CDR2 is SNTAGT in the germline V gene. The CDR3 loop spans 15 amino acids. Trimming took off 2 bases at V and 0 bases at J, with 8 bases between the two ends. CDR3 DNA: TGTGCCAGCAGTGACGAGGCGGGCTCCTACAATGAGCAGTTCTTC. This codes for CASSDEAGSYNEQFF.

This clone has ten or more counts. The V call is TRBV3-1, the J call TRBJ2-5; 14 bases are shared with TRBD2. J gave up 3 bases and V 4 bases, and 1 base lay outside the gene matches. The CDR3 has 15 residues. Germline V gene sequence: CDR1 LGHDT, CDR2 YNNKEL (reference sequence). The CDR3: CASSLTSGREETQYF. CDR3 bases: TGTGCCAGCAGCCTGACTAGCGGGAGGGAAGAGACCCAGTACTTC.

This clone has a count of ten or more. This chain links TRBV27 with TRBJ2-1, with a weak D call TRBD2 (6 bases). CDR3 length: 13 residues. Trimming took off 6 bases at V and 9 bases at J, with 15 bases between the two ends. CDR1 is MNHEY, CDR2 SMNVEV, per germline (reference sequence). As DNA, the CDR3 is TGTGCCAGCAGGGGGGGAACTAGATTTGAGCAGTTCTTC. This sequence encodes CASRGGTRFEQFF.

This clone rates as medium-sized (0.01 to 0.1%). This chain uses TRBV6-2 or TRBV6-3 with TRBJ1-1; D not resolved. The V gene lost 6 bases and the J gene lost 3 bases, with 11 bases spanning the gap. Germline V gene data show CDR1 as MNHEY and CDR2 as SVGEGT. The CDR3 is made up of 13 amino acids. The CDR3 protein is CASSHGLYTEAFF. DNA of the CDR3: TGTGCCAGCAGCCACGGACTGTACACTGAAGCTTTCTTT.

This clone occurred many times. V is TRBV6-2 or TRBV6-3 and J is TRBJ2-5; D is ambiguous. Germline values: CDR1 MNHEY, CDR2 SVGEGT. Deletions cut 2 bases from V and 3 bases from J, with 16 bases between. CDR3 length: 16 residues. CDR3 nucleotide sequence: TGTGCCAGCAGTTACGATGGCAGGCGGTGGGAAGAGACCCAGTACTTC. Protein: CASSYDGRRWEETQYF.

J is TRBJ2-2 and V is TRBV7-2; possibly TRBD2 for D (6 bases). Trimming cost V 5 bases and J 1 base, with 11 bases left between them. Germline CDR1 SGHTA, CDR2 FQGNSA. This CDR3 has 15 residues. In nucleotides, the CDR3 is TGTGCCAGCAGCCTGGAGGGGTTGAACACCGGGGAGCTGTTTTTT. Residues: CASSLEGLNTGELFF.

The chain employs TRBV12-3 or TRBV12-4 and TRBJ2-7; either TRBD1 or TRBD2 may supply D (5 bases each). Trimming left V 4 bases short and J 8 bases short, with 18 bases between. The length of the CDR3 is 14 residues. The CDR3 nucleotides are TGTGCCAGCAGTTGGCTAGATCCTCCGGGGCAGCAGTACTTC. Translated: CASSWLDPPGQQYF.

This clone occurred a few times. The chain couples TRBV4-2 to TRBJ2-3, with D possibly TRBD1 on 6 matching bases. The CDR3 covers 17 residues. Looked up from germline, CDR1 is LGHNA and CDR2 is YNFKEQ. V lost 1 base to trimming and J lost 2 bases, with 16 bases between them. CDR3 bases: TGTGCCAGCAGCCAAGCCCCAGGGGATGCGTCCACAGATACGCAGTATTTT. Its protein product is CASSQAPGDASTDTQYF.

The chain joins TRBV10-1 to TRBJ2-3, with 11 nucleotides matching TRBD2. CDR1 and CDR2 (germline): WNHNN, SYGVQD (reference sequence). J gave up 2 bases and V 5 bases, and 18 bases lay outside the gene matches. This CDR3 spans 20 amino acids. The CDR3 sequence is CASSPTTTSGNEDITDTQYF. Written as DNA, the CDR3 is TGCGCCAGCAGTCCGACCACGACTAGCGGGAATGAGGACATCACAGATACGCAGTATTTT.

This clone occurred many times. This sequence joins TRBV11-2 and TRBJ2-2; 8 bases are shared with TRBD2. V was clipped by 3 bases and J by 6 bases; unmatched bases: 6. Per germline, CDR1 SGHAT and CDR2 FQNNGV. This CDR3 region has 15 residues. The CDR3 region is CASSFRAGVSGELFF. The CDR3 DNA follows: TGTGCCAGCAGCTTCCGAGCGGGAGTGTCCGGGGAGCTGTTTTTT.

This clone was seen repeatedly, ten times or more. The rearrangement links TRBV11-3 to TRBJ2-7; 9 nucleotides agree with TRBD1. J gave up 4 bases and V 5 bases, and 6 bases lay outside the gene matches. Looked up from germline, CDR1 is SGHNT and CDR2 is YENEEA. The CDR3 consists of 14 residues. CDR3 sequence (DNA): TGTGCCAGCAGCCCCACCGGGACAGGGTACGAGCAGTACTTC. It codes for CASSPTGTGYEQYF.

This clone was recorded many times. The rearrangement joins TRBV7-9 to TRBJ2-7, with 7 bases fitting TRBD1. J was trimmed by 1 base and V by 5 bases; bases with no gene match: 2. The CDR3 runs to 13 residues. The germline V gene encodes CDR1 SEHNR and CDR2 FQNEAQ (reference sequence). The CDR3 is CASSTRGSYEQYF. In DNA form, the CDR3 reads TGTGCCAGCAGCACCAGGGGGTCCTACGAGCAGTACTTC.

The chain couples TRBV27 to TRBJ2-3; TRBD2 aligns across 8 bases. The CDR3 has 13 amino acids. Germline-derived CDR1 and CDR2 are MNHEY and SMNVEV (reference sequence). V gave up 6 bases and J gave up 5 bases; unmatched junction bases: 4. The CDR3 reads CASRSGSEDTQYF. The DNA for the CDR3 is TGTGCCAGCAGAAGCGGGAGTGAAGATACGCAGTATTTT.

There are many counts of this clone. This chain joins TRBV27 and TRBJ2-5; D is unclear. Per germline, CDR1 MNHEY and CDR2 SMNVEV (reference sequence). Trimming stripped 11 bases from V and 3 bases from J, with 7 bases between. CDR3 length: 10 amino acids. In nucleotides, the CDR3 is TGTGCCGTCGGAGAAGAGACCCAGTACTTC. Amino acid sequence: CAVGEETQYF.

This clone was seen ten or more times. CDR3 bases: TGTGCCAGCAGCTTAGGGACTAGCGGGAGGCACGAGCAGTACTTC. This encodes CASSLGTSGRHEQYF. This chain uses TRBV7-9 with TRBJ2-7; the match to TRBD2 covers 14 bases. V shed 1 base, J shed 5 bases, and the junction held 1 base outside the gene matches. The CDR3 totals 15 residues. Per germline, CDR1 SEHNR and CDR2 FQNEAQ (reference sequence).